The 19 T cell receptor beta chains listed next were all sequenced from one sample in a study of beta chain features in type 1 diabetes. No antigen has been identified for these receptors. Isolated RNA was reverse transcribed in full, so expressed TCRB transcripts were sequenced. Using immunoSEQ multiplex PCR, the repertoire was profiled, and TCRdb retains in-frame clones only, with some absent. The sample has around 140,000 clones, about an eighth seen once; the top ten hold approximately 1.3%. Study conclusions and caveats: The study found moderately but significantly shorter TCRB CDR3s in all four CD4+ subsets of Type 1 diabetes patients.

The sequenced sample consisted of central memory CD4+ T cells from blood. The source of these receptors is a man aged 18 to 30 with type 1 diabetes.

This clone has a handful of counts. This sequence joins TRBV10-1 and TRBJ2-3; D possibly matches TRBD1 or TRBD2 (6 bases each). The CDR3 covers 16 residues. Looked up from germline, CDR1 is WNHNN and CDR2 is SYGVQD (reference sequence). Trimming cost V 1 base and J 5 bases, with 16 bases left between them. The CDR3 bases are TGCGCCAGCAGTGAGTTAATCGGGGGCACGGGAGATACGCAGTATTTT. Translated, it gives CASSELIGGTGDTQYF.

The table lists this clone with a few counts. The genes are TRBV14 and TRBJ2-3, with a tentative D call TRBD2 (6 bases). Per the germline V gene, CDR1 is SGHDN and CDR2 is FVKESK. This CDR3 comprises 17 residues. V lost 4 bases and J 1 base, leaving 18 bases between the germline ends. CDR3: CASSPRTSRRGTDTQYF. The CDR3 DNA reads as TGTGCCAGCAGCCCACGCACTAGCAGAAGGGGCACAGATACGCAGTATTTT.

This clone was found a few times. The chain combines TRBV30 with TRBJ1-5; 7 bases agree with TRBD1. From germline, CDR1 is GTSNPN and CDR2 SVGIG (reference sequence). The CDR3 extends over 12 amino acids. V gave up 5 bases and J gave up 7 bases; unmatched junction bases: 5. CDR3 in amino acids: CAWGQENQPQHF. DNA of the CDR3: TGTGCCTGGGGACAGGAGAACCAGCCCCAGCATTTT. Full variable domain (missing parts from reference TRBV30 and TRBJ1-5): SQTIHQWPATLVQPVGSPLSLECTVEGTSNPNLYWYRQAAGRGLQLLFYSVGIGQISSEVPQNLSASRPQDRQFILSSKKLLLSDSGFYLCAWGQENQPQHFGDGTRLSIL.

The chain recombines TRBV7-9 with TRBJ2-7, with D possibly matching TRBD1 (6 bases). CDR1 and CDR2 (germline): SEHNR, FQNEAQ (reference sequence). This CDR3 region has 17 residues. Trimming pared 5 bases from V and 3 bases from J, leaving 23 bases between. CDR3 residues: CASSPAALRDTYYEQYF. CDR3 coding DNA: TGTGCCAGCAGCCCAGCGGCCCTTCGGGACACCTACTACGAGCAGTACTTC.

V usage is TRBV9 and J usage is TRBJ2-1, with D possibly TRBD1 on 5 matching bases. This CDR3 has 15 amino acids. Trimming removed 3 bases from V and 1 base from J, with 11 bases in between. Germline V lookup: CDR1 SGDLS, CDR2 YYNGEE. The CDR3 DNA reads TGTGCCAGCAGCGCAGGGTCTAATTCCTACAATGAGCAGTTCTTC. Translated, it gives CASSAGSNSYNEQFF.

The chain links TRBV5-1 to TRBJ1-3; D is unresolved. This CDR3 has 15 amino acids. V was pared by 0 bases and J by 0 bases, with 7 bases between. Germline V gene data show CDR1 as SGHRS and CDR2 as YFSETQ. The chain's CDR3 is CASSLDGASGNTIYF. The CDR3 region has the DNA TGCGCCAGCAGCTTGGACGGAGCCTCTGGAAACACCATATATTTT.

This clone was picked up a small number of times. This sequence joins TRBV2 and TRBJ2-7, with a weak D call TRBD2 (5 bases). The CDR3 extends over 11 amino acids. Trimming pared 4 bases from V and 11 bases from J, leaving 12 bases between. CDR1 is SNHLY and CDR2 is FYNNEI in the germline V gene. The CDR3 loop is CASSAAGGKYF. As DNA, the CDR3 is TGTGCCAGCAGTGCCGCTGGAGGAAAGTACTTC.

This clone has only a few counts. The chain has TRBV27 and TRBJ1-4, with no clear D. The CDR3 is made up of 14 amino acids. The germline gives CDR1 MNHEY, CDR2 SMNVEV (reference sequence). The V gene lost 5 bases and the J gene lost 8 bases, with 15 bases spanning the gap. In DNA, the CDR3 is TGTGCCAGCAGTGACCCCAGGCTCAACGAAAAACTGTTTTTT. Translating it yields CASSDPRLNEKLFF.

This clone was recorded a few times. V usage is TRBV28 and J usage is TRBJ2-5, with a tentative D call TRBD2 (6 bases). Between the trimmed V and J ends, which lost 5 bases and 2 bases, there was a span of 12 bases. Germline lookup yields CDR1 MDHEN and CDR2 SYDVKM. The CDR3 extends over 14 amino acids. DNA for the CDR3: TGTGCCAGCAGTGGTGGGACTCCTCAAGAGACCCAGTACTTC. Amino acid sequence: CASSGGTPQETQYF.

This clone was counted a few times. The CDR3 DNA sequence: TGTGCCAGCAGTTATGGAGGATGGTCTGGCTACACCTTC. Its protein product is CASSYGGWSGYTF. The V and J genes are TRBV6-5 and TRBJ1-2, with no clear D. Germline V CDR1 and CDR2: MNHEY, SVGAGI. V lost 3 bases to trimming and J lost 7 bases, with 12 bases between them. The length of the CDR3 is 13 residues.

In its sample, this clone was seen a few times. The chain is built from TRBV30 and TRBJ1-2; D is possibly TRBD1 (5 bases). Deletions cut 2 bases from V and 6 bases from J, with 10 bases between. Germline V gene data show CDR1 as GTSNPN and CDR2 as SVGIG (reference sequence). The CDR3 spans 12 residues. CDR3 sequence: CAWSSGSHGYTF. In nucleotides, the CDR3 is TGTGCCTGGAGTTCAGGGAGCCATGGCTACACCTTC. The full variable domain, completed using reference TRBV30 and TRBJ1-2, is SQTIHQWPATLVQPVGSPLSLECTVEGTSNPNLYWYRQAAGRGLQLLFYSVGIGQISSEVPQNLSASRPQDRQFILSSKKLLLSDSGFYLCAWSSGSHGYTFGSGTRLTVV.

The chain has TRBV21-1 and TRBJ1-6. TRBV21-1 is a recognized pseudogene. The length of the CDR3 is 11 residues. Here the CDR3 DNA reads TGTGCCAGGGAGTCTTGGCCACGTCTCCACTTT. Its translation is CARESWPRLHF.

This clone was seen only a few times. V and J are TRBV14 and TRBJ1-1; D gene unclear. V dropped 4 bases and J dropped 5 bases, with 11 bases sitting between them. From germline, CDR1 is SGHDN and CDR2 FVKESK. This CDR3 spans 13 amino acids. The CDR3 DNA is TGTGCCAGCAGCCGGCTTCCGAGGACTGAAGCTTTCTTT. Translated: CASSRLPRTEAFF.

This clone was seen a few times. The chain joins TRBV5-1 to TRBJ1-2; D perhaps matches TRBD1 (6 bases). Germline CDR1 SGHRS, CDR2 YFSETQ. Trimming pared 4 bases from V and 0 bases from J, leaving 10 bases between. This CDR3 is built from 14 residues. In DNA form, the CDR3 reads TGCGCCAGCAGCCCGACAGGAACTAACTATGGCTACACCTTC. Its protein product is CASSPTGTNYGYTF.

The V call is TRBV18, the J call TRBJ2-1; tentatively, D is TRBD1 or TRBD2 (6 bases each). The CDR3 has 16 amino acids. From germline, CDR1 is KGHSH and CDR2 LQKENI. V dropped 2 bases and J dropped 7 bases, with 18 bases sitting between them. CDR3 residues: CASSPIDGGLVNEQFF. As DNA, the CDR3 is TGTGCCAGCTCACCAATCGACGGGGGCCTTGTGAATGAGCAGTTCTTC.

This chain connects TRBV5-5 to TRBJ2-5; D possibly corresponds to TRBD1 (7 bases). V was clipped by 6 bases and J by 5 bases, with 17 bases between them. CDR1 and CDR2 from the germline V gene are SGHKS and YYEKEE (reference sequence). The CDR3 covers 14 residues. CDR3: CASTPGPGGETQYF. The CDR3 DNA sequence: TGTGCCAGCACCCCCGGGCCAGGGGGGGAGACCCAGTACTTC.

This clone was observed many times. V gene TRBV5-1 combines with J gene TRBJ2-7; D is perhaps TRBD1 (5 bases). The CDR3 runs to 14 residues. The germline V gene has CDR1 SGHRS and CDR2 YFSETQ. V lost 0 bases and J 2 bases, leaving 9 bases between the germline ends. This chain's CDR3 is CASSLGQSAYEQYF. For the CDR3, the DNA is TGCGCCAGCAGCTTGGGACAGTCAGCCTACGAGCAGTACTTC.

This clone was recorded a few times. V gene TRBV25-1 combines with J gene TRBJ2-6; unclear D gene. The CDR3 loop spans 14 amino acids. Germline assignment: CDR1 MGHDK and CDR2 SYGVNS. The germline V and J ends were trimmed by 7 bases and 0 bases, with 7 bases remaining between them. CDR3 sequence (DNA): TGTGCCAGCACCTCAGCCTCTGGGGCCAACGTCCTGACTTTC. Encoded protein: CASTSASGANVLTF. The variable domain in full, with the rest retrieved from reference TRBV25-1 and TRBJ2-6, is EADIYQTPRYLVIGTGKKITLECSQTMGHDKMYWYQQDPGMELHLIHYSYGVNSTEKGDLSSESTVSRIRTEHFPLTLESARPSHTSQYLCASTSASGANVLTFGAGSRLTVL.

This sequence joins TRBV5-1 and TRBJ2-2, with unresolved D. Trimming took off 1 base at V and 2 bases at J, with 0 bases between the two ends. CDR1 and CDR2 (germline): SGHRS, YFSETQ. The CDR3 spans 12 residues. The CDR3 sequence: CASSLNTGELFF. The CDR3, as DNA: TGCGCCAGCAGCTTGAACACCGGGGAGCTGTTTTTT.